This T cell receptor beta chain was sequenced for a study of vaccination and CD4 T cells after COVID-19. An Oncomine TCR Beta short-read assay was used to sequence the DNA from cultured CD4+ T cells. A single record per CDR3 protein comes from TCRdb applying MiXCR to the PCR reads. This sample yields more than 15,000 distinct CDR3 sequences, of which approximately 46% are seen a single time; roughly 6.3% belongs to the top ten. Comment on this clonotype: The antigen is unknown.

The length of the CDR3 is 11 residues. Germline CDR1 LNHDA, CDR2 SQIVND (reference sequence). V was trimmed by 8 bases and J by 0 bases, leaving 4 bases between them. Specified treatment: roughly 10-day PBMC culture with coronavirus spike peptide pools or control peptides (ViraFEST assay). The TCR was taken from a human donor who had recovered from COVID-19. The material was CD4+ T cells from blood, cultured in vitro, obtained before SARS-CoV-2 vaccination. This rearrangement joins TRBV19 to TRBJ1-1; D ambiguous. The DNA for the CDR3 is TGTGCCAGTTTGGTGAACACTGAAGCTTTCTTT. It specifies CASLVNTEAFF.